This is a list of T cell receptor beta chains from one sample in a study of cytomegalovirus exposure and HLA in healthy donors. Assay used: immunoSEQ multiplex PCR; TCRdb lists only in-frame clones, some missing. Of about 150,000 clones detected, approximately 61% appear once; the ten largest clones hold approximately 1.6%. Sequenced input: PBMCs. These receptors originate from a human donor in good health. Each CDR3 is given with its conserved first and last residue. A D gene is named only where the DNA matches it firmly. Size tells how often a clone was seen (once, few, many) or the class of an expanded clone, and some rows leave it out.

abundance: -
j_gene: TRBJ1-6
v_gene: TRBV11-3
len: 15
d_gene: TRBD1
CDR3aa: CASRLTGTGYSPLHF
CDR3nt: TGTGCCAGCAGGCTGACCGGGACAGGTTATTCACCCCTCCACTTT

abundance: -
j_gene: TRBJ1-3
v_gene: TRBV6-1
len: 15
d_gene: -
CDR3aa: CASSEGVDTGNTIYF
CDR3nt: TGTGCCAGCAGTGAAGGAGTAGATACTGGAAACACCATATATTTT

abundance: -
j_gene: TRBJ2-7
v_gene: TRBV11-2
len: 19
d_gene: TRBD2
CDR3aa: CASSLMGGGLAGAKYEQYF
CDR3nt: TGTGCCAGCAGCTTAATGGGGGGGGGACTAGCGGGAGCCAAGTACGAGCAGTACTTC

abundance: few
j_gene: TRBJ1-5
v_gene: TRBV28
len: 12
d_gene: -
CDR3aa: CASRRNREPQHF
CDR3nt: TGTGCCAGCAGACGAAACAGGGAGCCCCAGCATTTT

abundance: -
j_gene: TRBJ2-3
v_gene: TRBV6-5
len: 14
d_gene: -
CDR3aa: CASRPQQVSGTQYF
CDR3nt: TGTGCCAGCAGACCCCAACAAGTTTCGGGTACGCAGTATTTT

abundance: -
j_gene: TRBJ1-2
v_gene: TRBV28
len: 12
d_gene: TRBD1
CDR3aa: CASSAYRGGYTF
CDR3nt: TGTGCCAGCAGTGCTTACAGGGGTGGCTACACCTTC

abundance: -
j_gene: TRBJ1-3
v_gene: TRBV27
len: 16
d_gene: -
CDR3aa: CASSFRGGQGGNTIYF
CDR3nt: TGTGCCAGCAGTTTCCGTGGAGGGCAGGGAGGAAACACCATATATTTT

abundance: -
j_gene: TRBJ2-5
v_gene: TRBV18
len: 14
d_gene: -
CDR3aa: CASSPMGTQETQYF
CDR3nt: TGTGCCAGCTCACCAATGGGGACACAAGAGACCCAGTACTTC

abundance: few
j_gene: TRBJ2-2
v_gene: TRBV11-2
len: 14
d_gene: -
CDR3aa: CASSHLGGDYFLFF
CDR3nt: TGTGCCAGCAGCCACCTAGGGGGGGACTACTTCCTGTTTTTT

abundance: -
j_gene: TRBJ1-1
v_gene: TRBV19
len: 14
d_gene: TRBD1
CDR3aa: CASRESDRATEAFF
CDR3nt: TGTGCCAGTAGGGAGTCGGACAGGGCGACTGAAGCTTTCTTT

abundance: -
j_gene: TRBJ1-1
v_gene: TRBV7-9
len: 15
d_gene: TRBD1
CDR3aa: CASSLAGTDYTEAFF
CDR3nt: TGTGCCAGCAGCTTAGCGGGGACAGACTACACTGAAGCTTTCTTT

abundance: -
j_gene: TRBJ2-2
v_gene: TRBV7-3
len: 12
d_gene: -
CDR3aa: CASSPAVGELFF
CDR3nt: TGTGCCAGCAGCCCCGCAGTCGGGGAGCTGTTTTTT

abundance: few
j_gene: TRBJ2-2
v_gene: TRBV10-2
len: 12
d_gene: -
CDR3aa: CASSVPGGELFF
CDR3nt: TGCGCCAGCAGTGTCCCCGGGGGGGAGCTGTTTTTT

abundance: -
j_gene: TRBJ2-4
v_gene: TRBV20-1
len: 11
d_gene: -
CDR3aa: CSATTADIQYF
CDR3nt: TGCAGTGCAACGACAGCAGACATTCAGTACTTC

abundance: -
j_gene: TRBJ2-3
v_gene: TRBV6-5
len: 16
d_gene: -
CDR3aa: CASSYSWADSTDTQYF
CDR3nt: TGTGCCAGCAGTTACTCGTGGGCAGATAGCACAGATACGCAGTATTTT

abundance: few
j_gene: TRBJ2-7
v_gene: TRBV9
len: 14
d_gene: TRBD1
CDR3aa: CASSVVPTGGEQYF
CDR3nt: TGTGCCAGCAGCGTCGTTCCCACAGGGGGCGAGCAGTACTTC

abundance: -
j_gene: TRBJ1-2
v_gene: TRBV18
len: 13
d_gene: TRBD1
CDR3aa: CASSGGTGDGYTF
CDR3nt: TGTGCCAGCTCAGGAGGGACAGGGGATGGCTACACCTTC

abundance: -
j_gene: TRBJ2-1
v_gene: TRBV5-1
len: 14
d_gene: -
CDR3aa: CASSLRANYNEQFF
CDR3nt: TGCGCCAGCAGCTTGCGAGCGAATTACAATGAGCAGTTCTTC

abundance: few
j_gene: TRBJ2-5
v_gene: TRBV28
len: 15
d_gene: TRBD1
CDR3aa: CATRGDRGPGETQYF
CDR3nt: TGTGCCACTAGGGGGGACAGGGGGCCGGGAGAGACCCAGTACTTC

abundance: -
j_gene: TRBJ2-7
v_gene: TRBV27
len: 16
d_gene: -
CDR3aa: CASSSNRDIVRYEQYF
CDR3nt: TGTGCCAGCAGTTCGAACCGGGACATAGTTCGCTACGAGCAGTACTTC

abundance: -
j_gene: TRBJ2-5
v_gene: TRBV25-1
len: 15
d_gene: TRBD1
CDR3aa: CASSETGGRSETQYF
CDR3nt: TGTGCCAGCAGTGAAACAGGGGGCCGATCGGAGACCCAGTACTTC

abundance: few
j_gene: TRBJ1-2
v_gene: TRBV25-1
len: 14
d_gene: TRBD1
CDR3aa: CASSDRQGGYGYTF
CDR3nt: TGTGCCAGCAGTGACCGGCAGGGGGGCTATGGCTACACCTTC

abundance: -
j_gene: TRBJ2-7
v_gene: TRBV10-2
len: 15
d_gene: TRBD2
CDR3aa: CASSEIAGGPYEQYF
CDR3nt: TGCGCCAGCAGTGAGATAGCGGGAGGGCCATACGAGCAGTACTTC

abundance: -
j_gene: TRBJ1-1
v_gene: TRBV27
len: 13
d_gene: -
CDR3aa: CASSLGLYTEAFF
CDR3nt: TGTGCCAGCAGTTTAGGGCTCTACACTGAAGCTTTCTTT

abundance: -
j_gene: TRBJ2-7
v_gene: TRBV9
len: 14
d_gene: TRBD2
CDR3aa: CASSPRGGSGEQYF
CDR3nt: TGTGCCAGCAGCCCACGGGGGGGTAGCGGCGAGCAGTACTTC

abundance: -
j_gene: TRBJ2-2
v_gene: TRBV5-1
len: 16
d_gene: TRBD1
CDR3aa: CASSTPGTANTGELFF
CDR3nt: TGCGCCAGCAGCACACCCGGGACAGCGAACACCGGGGAGCTGTTTTTT

abundance: -
j_gene: TRBJ2-1
v_gene: TRBV7-2
len: 17
d_gene: -
CDR3aa: CASSTPLAESSYNEQFF
CDR3nt: TGTGCCAGCAGCACACCCTTAGCGGAGAGCTCCTACAATGAGCAGTTCTTC

abundance: -
j_gene: TRBJ2-2
v_gene: TRBV2
len: 15
d_gene: TRBD2
CDR3aa: CASRGLAGRTGELFF
CDR3nt: TGTGCCAGCAGGGGACTAGCGGGTCGCACCGGGGAGCTGTTTTTT

abundance: few
j_gene: TRBJ2-7
v_gene: TRBV5-4
len: 14
d_gene: TRBD1
CDR3aa: CASTGGQGDYEQYF
CDR3nt: TGTGCCAGCACCGGCGGACAGGGGGACTACGAGCAGTACTTC

abundance: -
j_gene: TRBJ2-7
v_gene: TRBV15
len: 16
d_gene: TRBD2
CDR3aa: CATSRDISGRAYEQYF
CDR3nt: TGTGCCACCAGCAGAGATATTAGCGGGAGGGCCTACGAGCAGTACTTC

abundance: once
j_gene: TRBJ2-7
v_gene: TRBV2
len: 12
d_gene: -
CDR3aa: CASSRSTYEQYF
CDR3nt: TGTGCCAGCTCTAGGTCGACCTACGAGCAGTACTTC

abundance: -
j_gene: TRBJ2-7
v_gene: TRBV6-4
len: 14
d_gene: TRBD1
CDR3aa: CASSSGTGEHEQYF
CDR3nt: TGTGCCAGCAGCTCCGGGACAGGGGAGCACGAGCAGTACTTC

abundance: -
j_gene: TRBJ1-3
v_gene: TRBV6-6
len: 13
d_gene: -
CDR3aa: CASFRGLGNTIYF
CDR3nt: TGTGCCAGTTTTAGAGGGTTGGGAAACACCATATATTTT

abundance: few
j_gene: TRBJ2-6
v_gene: TRBV4-2
len: 21
d_gene: -
CDR3aa: CASSQVEVLLGLASGANVLTF
CDR3nt: TGTGCCAGCAGCCAAGTCGAAGTCCTTTTAGGCCTAGCCTCTGGGGCCAACGTCCTGACTTTC

abundance: few
j_gene: TRBJ2-1
v_gene: TRBV5-1
len: 13
d_gene: -
CDR3aa: CASSPPRGTEQFF
CDR3nt: TGCGCCAGCAGCCCTCCTCGGGGAACCGAGCAGTTCTTC

abundance: once
j_gene: TRBJ2-7
v_gene: TRBV14
len: 16
d_gene: -
CDR3aa: CASSPPWGVGHYEQYF
CDR3nt: TGTGCCAGCAGCCCCCCCTGGGGAGTAGGCCACTACGAGCAGTACTTC

abundance: -
j_gene: TRBJ1-1
v_gene: TRBV5-1
len: 15
d_gene: -
CDR3aa: CASSLGSEAGTEAFF
CDR3nt: TGCGCCAGCAGCTTGGGGTCCGAGGCGGGAACTGAAGCTTTCTTT

abundance: -
j_gene: TRBJ2-7
v_gene: TRBV29-1
len: 14
d_gene: TRBD1
CDR3aa: CSVEGQDPSYEQYF
CDR3nt: TGCAGCGTTGAGGGACAGGACCCCTCCTACGAGCAGTACTTC

abundance: -
j_gene: TRBJ2-2
v_gene: TRBV10-3
len: 15
d_gene: TRBD1
CDR3aa: CAISRDRGRIGELFF
CDR3nt: TGTGCCATCAGCCGGGACAGGGGGCGCATCGGGGAGCTGTTTTTT

abundance: few
j_gene: TRBJ2-7
v_gene: TRBV18
len: 14
d_gene: TRBD1
CDR3aa: CASSPGQGRHEQYF
CDR3nt: TGTGCCAGCTCACCGGGACAGGGCCGCCACGAGCAGTACTTC

abundance: -
j_gene: TRBJ2-1
v_gene: TRBV19
len: 15
d_gene: TRBD2
CDR3aa: CASSPSGRFDNEQFF
CDR3nt: TGTGCCAGTAGCCCTAGCGGGAGATTCGACAATGAGCAGTTCTTC

abundance: -
j_gene: TRBJ2-5
v_gene: TRBV2
len: 17
d_gene: -
CDR3aa: CASSEEGGHSSHGTQYF
CDR3nt: TGTGCCAGCAGTGAAGAGGGAGGACACTCCTCTCACGGGACCCAGTACTTC

abundance: -
j_gene: TRBJ2-4
v_gene: TRBV27
len: 20
d_gene: TRBD2
CDR3aa: CASSPKNPGLAGLRVGVQYF
CDR3nt: TGTGCCAGCAGTCCCAAAAACCCCGGACTAGCGGGTCTTCGGGTTGGGGTTCAGTACTTC

abundance: -
j_gene: TRBJ2-7
v_gene: TRBV27
len: 13
d_gene: -
CDR3aa: CASSLSRDYEQYF
CDR3nt: TGTGCCAGCAGTTTATCCAGGGACTACGAGCAGTACTTC